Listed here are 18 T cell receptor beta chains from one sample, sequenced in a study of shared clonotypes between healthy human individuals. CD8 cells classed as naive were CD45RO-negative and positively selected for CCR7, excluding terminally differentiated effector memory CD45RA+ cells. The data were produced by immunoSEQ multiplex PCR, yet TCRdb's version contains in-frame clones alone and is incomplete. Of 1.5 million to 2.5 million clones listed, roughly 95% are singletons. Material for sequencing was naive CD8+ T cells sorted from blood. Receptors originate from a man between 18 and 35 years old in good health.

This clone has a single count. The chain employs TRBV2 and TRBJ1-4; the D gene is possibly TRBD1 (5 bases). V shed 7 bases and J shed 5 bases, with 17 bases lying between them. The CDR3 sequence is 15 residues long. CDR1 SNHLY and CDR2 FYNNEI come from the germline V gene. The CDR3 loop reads CASNGDGAENEKLFF. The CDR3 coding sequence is TGTGCCAGCAACGGAGATGGGGCGGAGAATGAAAAACTGTTTTTT.

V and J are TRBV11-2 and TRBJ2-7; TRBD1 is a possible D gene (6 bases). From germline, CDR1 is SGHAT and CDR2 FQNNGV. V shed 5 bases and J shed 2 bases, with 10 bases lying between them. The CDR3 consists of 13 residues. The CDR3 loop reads CASSPTGPYEQYF. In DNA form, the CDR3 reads TGTGCCAGCAGCCCTACAGGGCCCTACGAGCAGTACTTC.

The CDR3 is CASSPSGGTNEKLFF. Written as DNA, the CDR3 is TGTGCCAGCAGCCCTTCTGGGGGCACTAATGAAAAACTGTTTTTT. The V and J genes are TRBV9 and TRBJ1-4; tentatively, D is TRBD1 (6 bases). The CDR3 runs to 15 residues. V lost 4 bases, J lost 2 bases, and 12 bases lay in between. Germline CDR1 and CDR2: SGDLS and YYNGEE.

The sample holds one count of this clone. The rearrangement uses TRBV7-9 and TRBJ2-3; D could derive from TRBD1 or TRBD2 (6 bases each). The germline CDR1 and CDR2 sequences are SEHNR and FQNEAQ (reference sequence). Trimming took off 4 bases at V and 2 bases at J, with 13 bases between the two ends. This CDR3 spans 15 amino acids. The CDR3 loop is CASSWGAGTTDTQYF. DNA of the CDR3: TGTGCCAGCAGCTGGGGGGCGGGGACCACAGATACGCAGTATTTT. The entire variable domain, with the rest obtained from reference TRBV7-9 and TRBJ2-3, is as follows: DTGVSQNPRHKITKRGQNVTFRCDPISEHNRLYWYRQTLGQGPEFLTYFQNEAQLEKSRLLSDRFSAERPKGSFSTLEIQRTEQGDSAMYLCASSWGAGTTDTQYFGPGTRLTVL.

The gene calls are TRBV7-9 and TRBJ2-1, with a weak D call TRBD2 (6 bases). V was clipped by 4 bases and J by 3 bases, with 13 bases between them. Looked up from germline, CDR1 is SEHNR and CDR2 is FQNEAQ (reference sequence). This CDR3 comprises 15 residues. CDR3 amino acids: CASSSHLGLYNEQFF. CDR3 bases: TGTGCCAGCAGCTCCCATTTGGGACTCTACAATGAGCAGTTCTTC. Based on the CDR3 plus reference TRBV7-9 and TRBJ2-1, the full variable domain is DTGVSQNPRHKITKRGQNVTFRCDPISEHNRLYWYRQTLGQGPEFLTYFQNEAQLEKSRLLSDRFSAERPKGSFSTLEIQRTEQGDSAMYLCASSSHLGLYNEQFFGPGTRLTVL.

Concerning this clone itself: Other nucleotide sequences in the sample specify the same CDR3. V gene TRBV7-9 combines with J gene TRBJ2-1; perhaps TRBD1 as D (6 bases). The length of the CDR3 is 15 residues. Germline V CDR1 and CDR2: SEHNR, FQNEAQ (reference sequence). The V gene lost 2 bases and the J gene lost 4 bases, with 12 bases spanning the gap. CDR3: CASSLTRGLYNEQFF. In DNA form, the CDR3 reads TGTGCCAGCAGCTTAACCAGGGGCCTGTACAATGAGCAGTTCTTC.

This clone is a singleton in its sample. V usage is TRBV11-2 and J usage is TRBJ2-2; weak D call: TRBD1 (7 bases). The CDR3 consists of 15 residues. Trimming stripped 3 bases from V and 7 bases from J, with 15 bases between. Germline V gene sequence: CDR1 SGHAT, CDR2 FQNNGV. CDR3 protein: CASSFGQGGHGELFF. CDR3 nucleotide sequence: TGTGCCAGCAGCTTTGGGCAGGGGGGTCACGGGGAGCTGTTTTTT. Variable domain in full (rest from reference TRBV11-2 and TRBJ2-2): EAGVAQSPRYKIIEKRQSVAFWCNPISGHATLYWYQQILGQGPKLLIQFQNNGVVDDSQLPKDRFSAERLKGVDSTLKIQPAKLEDSAVYLCASSFGQGGHGELFFGEGSRLTVL.

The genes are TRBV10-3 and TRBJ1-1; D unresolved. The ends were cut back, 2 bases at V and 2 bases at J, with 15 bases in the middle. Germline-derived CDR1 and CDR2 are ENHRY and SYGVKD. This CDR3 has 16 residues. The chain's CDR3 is CAISEALTTGNTEAFF. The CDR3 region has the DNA TGTGCCATCAGTGAGGCGTTGACAACGGGAAACACTGAAGCTTTCTTT.

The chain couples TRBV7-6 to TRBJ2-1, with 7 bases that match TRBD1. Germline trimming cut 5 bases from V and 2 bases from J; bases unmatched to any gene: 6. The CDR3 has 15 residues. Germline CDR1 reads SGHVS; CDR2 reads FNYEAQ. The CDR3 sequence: CASSPRDSTYNEQFF. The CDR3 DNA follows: TGTGCCAGCAGCCCTCGGGACAGCACCTACAATGAGCAGTTCTTC.

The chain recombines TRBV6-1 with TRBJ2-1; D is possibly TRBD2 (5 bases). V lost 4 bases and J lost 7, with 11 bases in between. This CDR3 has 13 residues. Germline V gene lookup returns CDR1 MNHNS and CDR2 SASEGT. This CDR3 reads CASSVLAINEQFF. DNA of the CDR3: TGTGCCAGCAGTGTGCTAGCAATAAATGAGCAGTTCTTC.

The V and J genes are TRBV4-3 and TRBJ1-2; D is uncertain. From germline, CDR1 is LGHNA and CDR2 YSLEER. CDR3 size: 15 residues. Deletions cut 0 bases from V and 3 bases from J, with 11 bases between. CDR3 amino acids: CASSQEGGEHYGYTF. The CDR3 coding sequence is TGCGCCAGCAGCCAAGAAGGCGGAGAACACTATGGCTACACCTTC.

In nucleotides, the CDR3 is TGTGCCAGCAGCTTAGCCCTTGCCGGGATTAGCACAGATACGCAGTATTTT. Translation gives CASSLALAGISTDTQYF. The gene calls are TRBV7-9 and TRBJ2-3, with a possible D match to TRBD2 (5 bases). In germline, CDR1 is SEHNR, CDR2 FQNEAQ (reference sequence). The V end lost 0 bases, the J end lost 0 bases, and 13 bases lay between the germline ends. This CDR3 is built from 17 residues.

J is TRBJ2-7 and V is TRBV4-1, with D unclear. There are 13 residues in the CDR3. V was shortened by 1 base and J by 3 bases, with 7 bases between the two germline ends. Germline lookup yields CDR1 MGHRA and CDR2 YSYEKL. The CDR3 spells CASSQVINYEQYF. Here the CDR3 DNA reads TGCGCCAGCAGCCAAGTTATAAACTACGAGCAGTACTTC.

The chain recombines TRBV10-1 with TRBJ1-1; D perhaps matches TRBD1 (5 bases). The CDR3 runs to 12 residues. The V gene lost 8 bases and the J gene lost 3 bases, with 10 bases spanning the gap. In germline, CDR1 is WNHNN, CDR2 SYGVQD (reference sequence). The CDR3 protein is CASWDGHTEAFF. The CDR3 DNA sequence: TGCGCCAGCTGGGACGGTCACACTGAAGCTTTCTTT.

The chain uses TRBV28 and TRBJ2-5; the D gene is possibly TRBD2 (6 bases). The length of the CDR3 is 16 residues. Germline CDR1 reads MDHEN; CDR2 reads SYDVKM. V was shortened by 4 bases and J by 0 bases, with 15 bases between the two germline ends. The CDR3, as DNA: TGTGCCAGCAGTTCGAGTGGGGGAGGCCACCAAGAGACCCAGTACTTC. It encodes CASSSSGGGHQETQYF.

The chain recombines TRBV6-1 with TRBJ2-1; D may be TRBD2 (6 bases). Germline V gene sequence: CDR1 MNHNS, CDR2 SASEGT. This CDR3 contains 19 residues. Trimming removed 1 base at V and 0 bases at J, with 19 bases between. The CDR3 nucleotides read TGTGCCAGCAGTGAAGAGGCATGGCGGGGAGTAGGCTCCTACAATGAGCAGTTCTTC. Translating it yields CASSEEAWRGVGSYNEQFF.

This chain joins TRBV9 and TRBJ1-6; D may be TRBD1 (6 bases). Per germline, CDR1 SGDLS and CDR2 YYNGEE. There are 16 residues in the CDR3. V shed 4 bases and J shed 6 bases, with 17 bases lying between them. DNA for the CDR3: TGTGCCAGCAGCCCGGGGGGGGCCTTCCCTAATTCACCCCTCCACTTT. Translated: CASSPGGAFPNSPLHF.

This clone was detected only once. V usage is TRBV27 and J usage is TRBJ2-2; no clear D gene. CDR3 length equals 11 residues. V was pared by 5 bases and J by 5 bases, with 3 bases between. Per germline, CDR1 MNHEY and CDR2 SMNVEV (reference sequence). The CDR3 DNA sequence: TGTGCCAGCAGTGCAACCGGGGAGCTGTTTTTT. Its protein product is CASSATGELFF.